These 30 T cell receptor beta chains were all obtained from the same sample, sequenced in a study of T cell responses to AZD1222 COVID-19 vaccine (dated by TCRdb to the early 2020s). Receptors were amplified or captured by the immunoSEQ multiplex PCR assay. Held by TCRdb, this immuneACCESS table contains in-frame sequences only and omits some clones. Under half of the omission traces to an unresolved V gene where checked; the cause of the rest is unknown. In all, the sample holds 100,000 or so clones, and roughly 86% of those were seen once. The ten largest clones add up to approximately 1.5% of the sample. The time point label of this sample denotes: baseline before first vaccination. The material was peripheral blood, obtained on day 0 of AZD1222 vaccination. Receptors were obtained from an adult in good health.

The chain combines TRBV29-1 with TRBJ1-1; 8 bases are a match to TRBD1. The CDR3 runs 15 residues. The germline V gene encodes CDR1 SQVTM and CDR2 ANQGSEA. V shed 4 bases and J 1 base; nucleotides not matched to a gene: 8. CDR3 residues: CSVGTGTWGNTEAFF. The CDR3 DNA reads TGCAGCGTTGGGACAGGGACCTGGGGGAACACTGAAGCTTTCTTT.

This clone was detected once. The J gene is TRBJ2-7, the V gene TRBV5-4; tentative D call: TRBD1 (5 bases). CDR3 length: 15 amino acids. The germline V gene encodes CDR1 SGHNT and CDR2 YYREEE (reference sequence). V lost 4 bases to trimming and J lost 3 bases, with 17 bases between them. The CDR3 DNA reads TGTGCCAGCAGCCCCACCCCGGTGGGGCGCTACGAGCAGTACTTC. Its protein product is CASSPTPVGRYEQYF.

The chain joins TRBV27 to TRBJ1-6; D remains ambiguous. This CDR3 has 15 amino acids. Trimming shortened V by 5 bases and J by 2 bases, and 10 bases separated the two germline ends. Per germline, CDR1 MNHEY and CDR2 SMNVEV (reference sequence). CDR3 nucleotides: TGTGCCAGCAGTGATCCGACCGCCTATAATTCACCCCTCCACTTT. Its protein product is CASSDPTAYNSPLHF.

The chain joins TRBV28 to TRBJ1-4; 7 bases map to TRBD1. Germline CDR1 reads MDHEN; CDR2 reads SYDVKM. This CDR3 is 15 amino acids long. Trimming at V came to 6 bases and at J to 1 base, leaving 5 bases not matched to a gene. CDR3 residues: CASRWPGGTNEKLFF. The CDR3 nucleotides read TGTGCCAGCAGATGGCCAGGGGGAACTAATGAAAAACTGTTTTTT. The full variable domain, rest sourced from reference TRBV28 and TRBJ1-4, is DVKVTQSSRYLVKRTGEKVFLECVQDMDHENMFWYRQDPGLGLRLIYFSYDVKMKEKGDIPEGYSVSREKKERFSLILESASTNQTSMYLCASRWPGGTNEKLFFGSGTQLSVL.

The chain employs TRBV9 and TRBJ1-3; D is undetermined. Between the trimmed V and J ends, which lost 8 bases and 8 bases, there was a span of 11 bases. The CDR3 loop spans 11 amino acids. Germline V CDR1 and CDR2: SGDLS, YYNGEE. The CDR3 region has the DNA TGTGCCAGGGACTTTAGGGACACCATATATTTT. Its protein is CARDFRDTIYF.

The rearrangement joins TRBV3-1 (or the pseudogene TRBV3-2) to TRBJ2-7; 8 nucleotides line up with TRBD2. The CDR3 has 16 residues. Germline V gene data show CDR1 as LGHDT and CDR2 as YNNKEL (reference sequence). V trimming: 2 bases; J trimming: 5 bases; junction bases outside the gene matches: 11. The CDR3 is CASSQTSGRLSNEQYF. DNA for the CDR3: TGTGCCAGCAGCCAAACGAGCGGGAGACTCTCGAACGAGCAGTACTTC.

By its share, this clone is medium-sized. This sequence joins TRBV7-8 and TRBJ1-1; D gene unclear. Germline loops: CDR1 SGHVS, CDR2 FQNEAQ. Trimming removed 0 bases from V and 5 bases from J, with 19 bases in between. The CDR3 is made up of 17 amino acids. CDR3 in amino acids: CASSLAPWTSRGTEAFF. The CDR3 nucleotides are TGTGCCAGCAGCTTAGCGCCCTGGACTTCCCGAGGGACTGAAGCTTTCTTT.

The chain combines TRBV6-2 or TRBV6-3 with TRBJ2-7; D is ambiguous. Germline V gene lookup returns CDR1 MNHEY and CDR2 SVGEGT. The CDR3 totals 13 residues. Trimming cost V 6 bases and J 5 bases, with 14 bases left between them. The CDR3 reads CASSPLLVHEQYF. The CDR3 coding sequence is TGTGCCAGCAGCCCCCTTCTAGTCCACGAGCAGTACTTC.

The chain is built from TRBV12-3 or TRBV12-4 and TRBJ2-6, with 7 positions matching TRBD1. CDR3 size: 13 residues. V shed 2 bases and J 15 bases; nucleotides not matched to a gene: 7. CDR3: CASSLSDRVGLTF. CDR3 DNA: TGTGCCAGCAGTTTAAGTGACAGGGTCGGCCTGACTTTC.

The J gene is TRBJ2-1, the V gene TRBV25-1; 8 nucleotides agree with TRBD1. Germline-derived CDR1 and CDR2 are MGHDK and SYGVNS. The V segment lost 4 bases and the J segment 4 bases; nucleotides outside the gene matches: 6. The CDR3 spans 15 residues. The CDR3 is CASSGRDRTYNEQFF. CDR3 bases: TGTGCCAGCAGTGGCCGGGACAGGACATACAATGAGCAGTTCTTC.

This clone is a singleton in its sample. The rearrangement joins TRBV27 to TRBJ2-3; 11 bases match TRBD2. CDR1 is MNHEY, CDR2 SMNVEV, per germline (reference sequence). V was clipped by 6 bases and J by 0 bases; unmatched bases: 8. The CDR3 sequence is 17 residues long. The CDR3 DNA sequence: TGTGCCAGCAGGACGGGACTAGCGGTTCTTAGCACAGATACGCAGTATTTT. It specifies CASRTGLAVLSTDTQYF.

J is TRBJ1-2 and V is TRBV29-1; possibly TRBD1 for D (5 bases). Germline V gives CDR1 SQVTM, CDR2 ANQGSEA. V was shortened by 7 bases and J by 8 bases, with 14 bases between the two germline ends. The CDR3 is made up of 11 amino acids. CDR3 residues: CSAGAVDGYTF. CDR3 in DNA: TGCAGCGCCGGGGCTGTGGACGGCTACACCTTC.

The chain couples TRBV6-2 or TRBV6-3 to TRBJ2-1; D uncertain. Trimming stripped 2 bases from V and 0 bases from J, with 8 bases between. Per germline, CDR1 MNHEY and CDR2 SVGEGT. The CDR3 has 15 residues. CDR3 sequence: CASSYGTISYNEQFF. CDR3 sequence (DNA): TGTGCCAGCAGTTACGGAACGATCTCCTACAATGAGCAGTTCTTC.

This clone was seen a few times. DNA of the CDR3: TGTGCCAGTAAGGCGGGACAGGGTTTGTACACTGAAGCTTTCTTT. Its protein is CASKAGQGLYTEAFF. The V and J genes are TRBV19 and TRBJ1-1; 9 bases are shared with TRBD1. V was pared by 7 bases and J by 3 bases, with 9 bases of the junction left unmatched. The CDR3 is 15 residues long. From germline, CDR1 is LNHDA and CDR2 SQIVND (reference sequence).

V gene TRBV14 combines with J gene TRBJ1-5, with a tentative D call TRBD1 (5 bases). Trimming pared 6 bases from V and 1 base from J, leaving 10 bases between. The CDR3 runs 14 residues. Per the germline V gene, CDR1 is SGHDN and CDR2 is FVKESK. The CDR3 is CASSPAGSNQPQHF. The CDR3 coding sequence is TGTGCCAGCAGTCCTGCAGGGAGCAATCAGCCCCAGCATTTT. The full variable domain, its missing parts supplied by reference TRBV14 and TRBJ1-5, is EAGVTQFPSHSVIEKGQTVTLRCDPISGHDNLYWYRRVMGKEIKFLLHFVKESKQDESGMPNNRFLAERTGGTYSTLKVQPAELEDSGVYFCASSPAGSNQPQHFGDGTRLSIL.

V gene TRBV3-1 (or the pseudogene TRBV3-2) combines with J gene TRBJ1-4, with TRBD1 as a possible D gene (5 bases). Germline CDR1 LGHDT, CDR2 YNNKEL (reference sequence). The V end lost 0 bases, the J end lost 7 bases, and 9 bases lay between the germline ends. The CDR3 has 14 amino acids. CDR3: CASSQDGGGEKLFF. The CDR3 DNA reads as TGTGCCAGCAGCCAAGATGGCGGGGGTGAAAAACTGTTTTTT.

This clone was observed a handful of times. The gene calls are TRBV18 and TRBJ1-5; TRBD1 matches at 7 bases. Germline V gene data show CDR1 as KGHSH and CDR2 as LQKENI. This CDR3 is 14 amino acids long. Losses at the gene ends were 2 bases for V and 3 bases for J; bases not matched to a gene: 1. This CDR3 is CASSPTGDNQPQHF. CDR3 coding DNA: TGTGCCAGCTCACCAACAGGGGACAATCAGCCCCAGCATTTT.

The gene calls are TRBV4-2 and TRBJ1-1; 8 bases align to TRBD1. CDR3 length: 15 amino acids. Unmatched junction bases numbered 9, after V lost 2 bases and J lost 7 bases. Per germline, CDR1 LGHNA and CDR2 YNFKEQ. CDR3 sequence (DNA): TGTGCCAGCAGCCAAACAGACAGGGGAAAGGTTGAAGCTTTCTTT. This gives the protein CASSQTDRGKVEAFF.

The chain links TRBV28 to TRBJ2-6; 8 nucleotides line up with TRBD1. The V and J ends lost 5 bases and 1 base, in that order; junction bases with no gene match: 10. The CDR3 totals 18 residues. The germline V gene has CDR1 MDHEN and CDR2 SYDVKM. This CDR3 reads CASSHPGQAISGANVLTF. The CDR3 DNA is TGTGCCAGCAGTCACCCGGGACAGGCTATATCTGGGGCCAACGTCCTGACTTTC.

CDR3: CAWSVGGLGNTIYF. For the CDR3, the DNA is TGTGCCTGGAGTGTCGGGGGGCTCGGAAACACCATATATTTT. The chain recombines TRBV30 with TRBJ1-3; weak D call: TRBD1 (6 bases). V lost 0 bases and J lost 4, with 10 bases in between. This CDR3 is built from 14 residues. Looked up from germline, CDR1 is GTSNPN and CDR2 is SVGIG (reference sequence).

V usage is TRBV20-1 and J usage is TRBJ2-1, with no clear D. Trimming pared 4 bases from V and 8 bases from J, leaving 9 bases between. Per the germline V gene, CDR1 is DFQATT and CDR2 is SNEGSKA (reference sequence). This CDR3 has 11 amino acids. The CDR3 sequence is CSATHGHEQFF. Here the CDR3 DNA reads TGCAGTGCTACTCACGGACATGAGCAGTTCTTC.

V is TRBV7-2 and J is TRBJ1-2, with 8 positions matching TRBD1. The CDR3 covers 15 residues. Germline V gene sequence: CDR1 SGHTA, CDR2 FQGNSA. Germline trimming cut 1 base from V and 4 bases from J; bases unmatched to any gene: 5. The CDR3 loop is CASSLDQGAFYGYTF. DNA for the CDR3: TGTGCCAGCAGCTTAGATCAGGGGGCTTTCTATGGCTACACCTTC.

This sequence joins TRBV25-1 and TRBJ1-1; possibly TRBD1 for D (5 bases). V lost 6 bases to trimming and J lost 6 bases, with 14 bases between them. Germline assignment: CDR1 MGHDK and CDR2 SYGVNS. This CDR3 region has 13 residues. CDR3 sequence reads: CASRRGSSPEAFF. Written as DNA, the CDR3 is TGTGCCAGCAGACGGGGCAGCTCCCCTGAAGCTTTCTTT.

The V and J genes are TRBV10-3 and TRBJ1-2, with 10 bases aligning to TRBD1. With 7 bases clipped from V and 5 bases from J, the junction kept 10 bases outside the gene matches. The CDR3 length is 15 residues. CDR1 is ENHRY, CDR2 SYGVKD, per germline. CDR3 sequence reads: CAINPGTGELYGYTF. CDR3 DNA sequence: TGTGCCATCAACCCCGGGACAGGGGAGCTTTATGGCTACACCTTC.

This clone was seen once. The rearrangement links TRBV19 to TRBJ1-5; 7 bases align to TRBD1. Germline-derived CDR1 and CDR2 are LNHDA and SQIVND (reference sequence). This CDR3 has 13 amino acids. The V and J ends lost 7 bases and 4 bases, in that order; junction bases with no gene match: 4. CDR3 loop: CASTDRVNQPQHF. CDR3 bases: TGTGCCAGTACCGACAGGGTTAATCAGCCCCAGCATTTT.

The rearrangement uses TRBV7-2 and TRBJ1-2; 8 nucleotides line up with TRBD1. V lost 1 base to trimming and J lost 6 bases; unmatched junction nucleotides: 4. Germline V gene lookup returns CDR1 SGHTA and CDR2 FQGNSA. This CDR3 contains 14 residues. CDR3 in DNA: TGTGCCAGCAGCTTAGGGCAGGGGGCTCATGGCTACACCTTC. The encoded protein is CASSLGQGAHGYTF.

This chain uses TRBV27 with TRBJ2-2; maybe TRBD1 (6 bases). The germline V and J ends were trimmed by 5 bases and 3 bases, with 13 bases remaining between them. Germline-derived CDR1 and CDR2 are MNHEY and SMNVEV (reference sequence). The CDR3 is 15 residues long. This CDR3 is CASSLRQAYTGELFF. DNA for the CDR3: TGTGCCAGCAGTCTCCGACAGGCTTACACCGGGGAGCTGTTTTTT.

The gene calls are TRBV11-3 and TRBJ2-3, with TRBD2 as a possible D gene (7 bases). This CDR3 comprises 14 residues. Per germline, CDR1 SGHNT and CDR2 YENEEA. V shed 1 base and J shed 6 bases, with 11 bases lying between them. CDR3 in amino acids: CASSLAGGGDTQYF. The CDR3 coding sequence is TGTGCCAGCAGCTTAGCGGGGGGCGGCGATACGCAGTATTTT.

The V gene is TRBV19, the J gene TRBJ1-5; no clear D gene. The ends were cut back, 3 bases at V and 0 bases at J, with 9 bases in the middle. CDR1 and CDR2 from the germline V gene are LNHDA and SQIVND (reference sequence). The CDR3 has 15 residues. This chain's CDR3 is CASSMPGHSNQPQHF. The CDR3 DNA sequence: TGTGCCAGTAGTATGCCTGGGCATAGCAATCAGCCCCAGCATTTT.

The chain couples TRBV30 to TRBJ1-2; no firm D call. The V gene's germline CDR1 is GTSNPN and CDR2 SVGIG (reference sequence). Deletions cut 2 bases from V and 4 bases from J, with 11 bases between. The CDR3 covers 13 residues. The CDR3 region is CAWSTGVVYGYTF. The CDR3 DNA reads TGTGCCTGGAGTACGGGAGTGGTCTATGGCTACACCTTC. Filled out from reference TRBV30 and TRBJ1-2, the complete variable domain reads SQTIHQWPATLVQPVGSPLSLECTVEGTSNPNLYWYRQAAGRGLQLLFYSVGIGQISSEVPQNLSASRPQDRQFILSSKKLLLSDSGFYLCAWSTGVVYGYTFGSGTRLTVV.